Shown below are 3 T cell receptor beta chains from a single sample sequenced in a study of blood T cell repertoires in COVID-19 (dated by TCRdb to 2019 to 2021). Library construction relied on the immunoSEQ multiplex PCR assay. The immuneACCESS repertoire file appears here via TCRdb, limited to in-frame rearrangements. These files lack a portion of the clones; in checked studies, under half of the deficit traces to unresolved V genes, and the cause of the others is not known. The sample profile shows 150,000 to 200,000 clones; roughly 84% of them were found once. Together, the top ten hold roughly 15% of the sample. The material sequenced was peripheral blood. The origin of the receptors is a man between 18 and 35 years old with active or convalescent COVID-19.

The chain couples TRBV11-2 to TRBJ1-2; D is perhaps TRBD1 (5 bases). The CDR3 has 14 amino acids. Per germline, CDR1 SGHAT and CDR2 FQNNGV. Trimming pared 5 bases from V and 12 bases from J, leaving 22 bases between. CDR3 in DNA: TGTGCCAGCAGCATTACCCGGGGGGGTACCCACCACACCTTC. It yields the protein CASSITRGGTHHTF.

The chain couples TRBV4-1 to TRBJ1-1; D is undetermined. The V end was cut by 3 bases, the J end by 0 bases, with 11 bases between. The CDR3 runs to 15 residues. Germline V gives CDR1 MGHRA, CDR2 YSYEKL. The CDR3 DNA reads TGCGCCAGCAGCCACCTGACCAGGATGAACACTGAAGCTTTCTTT. Translated: CASSHLTRMNTEAFF.

V gene TRBV18 combines with J gene TRBJ1-5; no reliable D call. Germline CDR1 and CDR2: KGHSH and LQKENI. Trimming stripped 6 bases from V and 2 bases from J, with 14 bases between. The CDR3 sequence is 15 residues long. The CDR3 nucleotides read TGTGCCAGCTCCCCCACCCCCGAGGGCAATCAGCCCCAGCATTTT. Its protein product is CASSPTPEGNQPQHF.